The 15 T cell receptor beta chains in this list originate from one sample, sequenced in a study of blood T cells in healthy people across ages. PCR was performed a second time for roughly 7 to 11 cycles using a sample-barcoded 5' primer and a J-beta primer mix. TCRdb independently ran MiXCR on the 5' RACE reads; one entry per CDR3 protein. The repertoire includes fewer than 650,000 distinct CDR3 sequences, about 29% of them detected once, and approximately 3.5% sits in the top ten. These data also featured in a second study, about T cells of mothers and their children.

Material for sequencing was blood. The source of these receptors is a boy aged 2-15 years in good health.

This clonotype was recorded a few times. This chain links TRBV27 with TRBJ2-1; D ambiguous. With 6 bases removed from V and 3 bases from J, the gap between germline ends came to 21 bases. CDR3 length: 17 amino acids. Looked up from germline, CDR1 is MNHEY and CDR2 is SMNVEV (reference sequence). Written as DNA, the CDR3 is TGTGCCAGCAGGGTGATCTGGTCTAAGGGTGGCTACAATGAGCAGTTCTTC. Translating it yields CASRVIWSKGGYNEQFF.

In this sample, this clonotype turned up a few times. No DNA is shown, since the ends of the CDR3 on it are uncertain; the CDR3 is the one TCRdb lists. V is TRBV6-6 and J is TRBJ2-7. Germline-derived CDR1 and CDR2 are MNHNY and SVGAGI (reference sequence). The CDR3 length is 15 residues, termini included. The CDR3 here is CASSYVGQGADERYF.

This clonotype has just a few counts. One end of the junction does not line up with germline, which may come from a read error. The CDR3 DNA sequence: TGTGCCAGCAGCTTACTCCAGGGTTCGGCAACTAATGAAAAGCTGTTTTTT. Translating it yields CASSLLQGSATNEKLFF. The chain is built from TRBV7-9 and TRBJ1-4; D possibly corresponds to TRBD1 (5 bases). This CDR3 is built from 17 residues. The germline gives CDR1 SEHNR, CDR2 FQNEAQ (reference sequence). The full variable domain, with the rest looked up from reference TRBV7-9 and TRBJ1-4, is DTGVSQNPRHKITKRGQNVTFRCDPISEHNRLYWYRQTLGQGPEFLTYFQNEAQLEKSRLLSDRFSAERPKGSFSTLEIQRTEQGDSAMYLCASSLLQGSATNEKLFFGSGTQLSVL.

This chain joins TRBV2 and TRBJ2-5; D gene ambiguous. The length of the CDR3 is 12 residues. Germline V gene lookup returns CDR1 SNHLY and CDR2 FYNNEI. With 3 bases removed from V and 7 bases from J, the gap between germline ends came to 9 bases. In DNA, the CDR3 is TGTGCCAGCAGTGACCTCACCGGGACCCAGTACTTC. Encoded protein: CASSDLTGTQYF.

This chain connects TRBV2 to TRBJ2-5; 10 nucleotides agree with TRBD2. Germline loops: CDR1 SNHLY, CDR2 FYNNEI. The CDR3 sequence is 17 residues long. V lost 4 bases to trimming and J lost 5 bases; unmatched junction nucleotides: 13. CDR3 sequence: CASSAPTSGSGGETQYF. For the CDR3, the DNA is TGTGCCAGCAGTGCTCCGACTAGCGGGTCAGGTGGGGAGACCCAGTACTTC.

This clonotype was counted only a few times. The V gene is TRBV20-1, the J gene TRBJ2-5, with TRBD1 matching 7 bases. Germline V gives CDR1 DFQATT, CDR2 SNEGSKA (reference sequence). V shed 3 bases, J shed 4 bases, and the junction held 8 bases outside the gene matches. The CDR3 sequence is 14 residues long. The CDR3 spells CSASRDRVIETQYF. The CDR3 DNA is TGCAGTGCTAGCCGAGACAGGGTGATAGAGACCCAGTACTTC.

This clonotype was counted between two and nine times. This may come from a read error, since a much larger clone is one base off. CDR3 DNA sequence: TGTGCCAGCAGTGATGGACTTCAAGAGGCCCAGTACTTC. This translates into CASSDGLQEAQYF. The chain joins TRBV2 to TRBJ2-5, with a weak D call TRBD2 (5 bases). Germline assignment: CDR1 SNHLY and CDR2 FYNNEI. The CDR3 is 13 residues long.

Turning to this clonotype: Relative to the germline gene, one junction end is altered; a read error may explain this. The chain employs TRBV11-3 and TRBJ2-3; TRBD1 might be the D (6 bases). CDR1 is SGHNT and CDR2 is YENEEA in the germline V gene. The CDR3 totals 15 residues. The CDR3 protein is CASSLDNRDTDTQYF. The CDR3 DNA sequence: TGTGCCAGCAGCTTAGATAACAGGGACACAGATACGCAGTACTTT.

The V gene is TRBV6-6, the J gene TRBJ1-1; 8 bases match TRBD1. Germline-derived CDR1 and CDR2 are MNHNY and SVGAGI (reference sequence). CDR3 length: 15 amino acids. V was clipped by 2 bases and J by 4 bases; unmatched bases: 6. CDR3 sequence reads: CASSYGDRGGTEAFF. The CDR3 nucleotides are TGTGCCAGCAGTTACGGCGACAGGGGCGGCACTGAAGCTTTCTTT.

This clonotype was counted only a few times. The CDR3 coding sequence is TGTGCCAGCAGCCAGTCCGTGGGCACTCCCCACGAGCAGTACTTC. As protein: CASSQSVGTPHEQYF. This chain joins TRBV4-2 and TRBJ2-5; D ambiguous. The DNA end lines up better with TRBJ2-7; the J call may be wrong. The CDR3 contains 15 residues. CDR1 and CDR2 from the germline V gene are LGHNA and YNFKEQ.

Here the CDR3 reads CASTPRDRSYEQYF. The CDR3 DNA reads as TGTGCCAGCACTCCCCGGGACAGGTCCTACGAGCAGTACTTC. This sequence joins TRBV7-8 and TRBJ2-5; 8 bases agree with TRBD1. The J call is in doubt because the DNA end fits TRBJ2-7 better. CDR1 and CDR2 from the germline V gene are SGHVS and FQNEAQ. The CDR3 has 14 residues.

A word on this clonotype: One junction end does not reproduce the germline sequence, and a read error may be involved. The V call is TRBV7-8, the J call TRBJ2-3; TRBD2 is a possible D gene (7 bases). The CDR3 length is 15 residues. Germline CDR1 is SGHVS and CDR2 is FQNEAQ. CDR3 sequence reads: CASSSDGGPSDTQYF. The CDR3, as DNA: TGTGCCAGCAGCTCGGACGGGGGGCCTTCAGATACGCAGTATTTC.

This clonotype was detected a few times. The chain couples TRBV20-1 to TRBJ2-7, with a possible D match to TRBD1 (7 bases). The DNA end is a closer match to TRBJ2-5, so the J assignment may be wrong. The CDR3 loop spans 12 amino acids. Germline V CDR1 and CDR2: DFQATT, SNEGSKA (reference sequence). The CDR3 DNA is TGCAGTGCGCAGGGGGGTGCGGAGACCCAGTACTTC. Amino acid sequence: CSAQGGAETQYF.

The sample holds a few counts of this clonotype. The J gene is TRBJ2-5, the V gene TRBV25-1, with D possibly being TRBD2 (5 bases). The closer fit of TRBJ2-1 to the DNA end suggests the J call may be wrong. Germline V gene sequence: CDR1 MGHDK, CDR2 SYGVNS. There are 11 residues in the CDR3. This CDR3 reads CASATGNEQFF. The CDR3 DNA reads TGTGCCAGTGCCACGGGGAATGAGCAGTTCTTC.

The rearrangement joins TRBV9 to TRBJ2-2; TRBD2 is a possible D gene (5 bases). The CDR3 covers 14 residues. Germline V gene lookup returns CDR1 SGDLS and CDR2 YYNGEE. V lost 3 bases to trimming and J lost 4 bases, with 10 bases between them. As DNA, the CDR3 is TGTGCCAGCAGCGGCGGACTTAGCACCGGGGAGCTGTTTTTT. It translates to CASSGGLSTGELFF.